This T cell receptor (beta chain) was observed in a study of cytomegalovirus exposure and HLA in healthy donors. A few counts support this clone. The target antigen is unknown. The donors were members of the validation cohort, which comprised more than 90 subjects and was separate from the first cohort of roughly 700 subjects. Whole-study findings and limits: The study listed roughly 160 cytomegalovirus-associated TCR beta chains. Most TCR sequences were seen very rarely across donors, but some public TCRs occurred in many.

TCRdb keeps only in-frame clones here, not all; method: immunoSEQ multiplex PCR. Here the sample spans roughly 140,000 clones, more than 75% being singletons. Sequences were obtained from PBMCs. This TCR derives from a man aged 18 to 30 in good health and CMV-seropositive.

The CDR3 DNA reads as TGTGCCAGCACGTGGAGAATACCGAACACTGAAGCTTTCTTT. This sequence encodes CASTWRIPNTEAFF. This rearrangement joins TRBV6-6 to TRBJ1-1; D remains ambiguous. The ends were cut back, 7 bases at V and 1 base at J, with 13 bases in the middle. The germline V gene has CDR1 MNHNY and CDR2 SVGAGI (reference sequence). This CDR3 comprises 14 residues.